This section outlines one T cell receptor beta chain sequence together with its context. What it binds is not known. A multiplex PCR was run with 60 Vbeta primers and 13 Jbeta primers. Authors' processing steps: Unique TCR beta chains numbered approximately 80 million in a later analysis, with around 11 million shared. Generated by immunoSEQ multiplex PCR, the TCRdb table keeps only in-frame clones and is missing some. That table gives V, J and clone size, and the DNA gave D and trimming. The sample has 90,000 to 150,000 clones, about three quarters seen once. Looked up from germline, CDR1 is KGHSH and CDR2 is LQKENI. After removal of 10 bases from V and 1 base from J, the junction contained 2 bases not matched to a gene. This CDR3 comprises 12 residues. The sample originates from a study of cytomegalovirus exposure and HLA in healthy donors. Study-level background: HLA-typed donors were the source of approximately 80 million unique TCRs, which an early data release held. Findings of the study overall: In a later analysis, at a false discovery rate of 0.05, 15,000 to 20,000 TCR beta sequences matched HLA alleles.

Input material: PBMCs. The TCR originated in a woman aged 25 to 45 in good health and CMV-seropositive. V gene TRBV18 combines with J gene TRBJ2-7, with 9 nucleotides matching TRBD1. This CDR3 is CATGTGSYEQYF. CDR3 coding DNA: TGTGCCACCGGGACAGGGTCCTACGAGCAGTACTTC. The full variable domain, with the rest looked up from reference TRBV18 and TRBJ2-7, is NAGVMQNPRHLVRRRGQEARLRCSPMKGHSHVYWYRQLPEEGLKFMVYLQKENIIDESGMPKERFSAEFPKEGPSILRIQQVVRGDSAAYFCATGTGSYEQYFGPGTRLTVT.